The clone carrying this T cell receptor (beta chain) was seen more than once but under ten times. Its antigen is currently unknown. The sample is drawn from a study of beta chain features in type 1 diabetes. General study results and limits: Junctions at VDJ sites from type 1 diabetes patients had fewer insertions and more deletions. Across all four CD4+ subsets, people with type 1 diabetes showed modestly shorter TCRB CDR3s.

The entirety of the isolated RNA underwent reverse transcription, so expressed TCRB transcripts were sequenced. Assay used: immunoSEQ multiplex PCR; TCRdb lists only in-frame clones, some missing. The profile covers about 160,000 clones, with roughly 7.1% appearing a single time and approximately 0.85% taken by the ten largest. Germline loops: CDR1 SQVTM, CDR2 ANQGSEA. The CDR3 runs 18 residues. V was pared by 6 bases and J by 3 bases, with 30 bases between. The TCR sequence derives from a woman aged 40 to 50 with type 1 diabetes. The sequenced sample consisted of central memory CD4+ T cells from blood. The V gene is TRBV29-1, the J gene TRBJ2-7; D might be TRBD2 (5 bases). The DNA for the CDR3 is TGCAGCGTCCTATCCGACACGGGGAAGAGCGGAAAGAACTACGAGCAGTACTTC. It translates to CSVLSDTGKSGKNYEQYF.